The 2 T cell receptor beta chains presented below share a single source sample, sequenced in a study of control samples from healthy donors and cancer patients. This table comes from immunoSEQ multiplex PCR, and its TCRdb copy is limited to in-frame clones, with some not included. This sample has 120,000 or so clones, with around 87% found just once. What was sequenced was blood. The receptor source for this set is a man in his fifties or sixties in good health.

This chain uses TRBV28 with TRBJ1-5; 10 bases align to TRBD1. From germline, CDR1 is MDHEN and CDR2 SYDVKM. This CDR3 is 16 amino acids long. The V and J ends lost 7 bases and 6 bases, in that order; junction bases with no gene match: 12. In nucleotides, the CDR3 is TGTGCCAGCAAAGTGGGATCGACAGGGGGCCGTCAGCCCCAGCATTTT. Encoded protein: CASKVGSTGGRQPQHF.

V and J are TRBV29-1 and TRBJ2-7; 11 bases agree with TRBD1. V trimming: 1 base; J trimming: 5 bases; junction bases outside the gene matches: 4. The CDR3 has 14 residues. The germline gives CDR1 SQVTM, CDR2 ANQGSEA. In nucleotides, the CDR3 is TGCAGCGTTGAAGTGGGACAGGGGGGTGACGAGCAGTACTTC. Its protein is CSVEVGQGGDEQYF.